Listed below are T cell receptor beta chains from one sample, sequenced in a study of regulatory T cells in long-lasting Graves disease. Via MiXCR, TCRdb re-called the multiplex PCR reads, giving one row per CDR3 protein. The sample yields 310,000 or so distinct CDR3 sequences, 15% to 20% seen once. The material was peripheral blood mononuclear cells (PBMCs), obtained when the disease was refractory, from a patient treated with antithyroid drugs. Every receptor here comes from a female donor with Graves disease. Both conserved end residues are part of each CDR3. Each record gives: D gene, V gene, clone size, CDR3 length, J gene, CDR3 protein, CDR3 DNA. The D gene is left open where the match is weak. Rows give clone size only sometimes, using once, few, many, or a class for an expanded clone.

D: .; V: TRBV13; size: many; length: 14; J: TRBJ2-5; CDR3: CASSLDRGLETQYF; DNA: TGTGCCAGCAGCTTAGATAGAGGTTTGGAGACCCAGTACTTC
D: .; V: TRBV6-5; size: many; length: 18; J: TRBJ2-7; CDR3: CASSYRSPGGGLSYEQYF; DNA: TGTGCCAGCAGTTATCGCTCACCCGGAGGCGGCCTCTCCTACGAGCAGTACTTC
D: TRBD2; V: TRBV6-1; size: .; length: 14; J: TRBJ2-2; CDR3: CASGVAGSTGELFF; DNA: TGTGCCAGCGGGGTAGCGGGGAGCACCGGGGAGCTGTTTTTT
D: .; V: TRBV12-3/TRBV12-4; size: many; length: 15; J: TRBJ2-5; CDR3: CASSFSGPNQETQYF; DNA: TGTGCCAGCAGTTTCTCGGGGCCCAACCAAGAGACCCAGTACTTC
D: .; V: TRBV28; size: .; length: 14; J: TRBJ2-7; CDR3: CASSVRGSSYEQYF; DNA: TGTGCCAGCAGTGTGAGGGGTTCCTCCTACGAGCAGTACTTC
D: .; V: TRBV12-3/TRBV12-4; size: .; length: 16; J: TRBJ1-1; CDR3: CASSRPTGPMNTEAFF; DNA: TGTGCCAGCAGTAGGCCGACAGGACCCATGAACACTGAAGCTTTCTTT
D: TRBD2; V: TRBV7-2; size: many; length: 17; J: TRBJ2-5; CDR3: CASSLVRTSGYQETQYF; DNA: TGTGCCAGCAGCTTAGTTCGGACTAGCGGCTACCAAGAGACCCAGTACTTC
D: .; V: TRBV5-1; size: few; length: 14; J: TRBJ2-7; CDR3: CASSLGPANAEQYF; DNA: TGCGCCAGCAGCTTGGGGCCAGCGAATGCCGAGCAGTACTTC
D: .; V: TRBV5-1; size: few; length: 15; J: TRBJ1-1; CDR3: CASSLGDGRNTEAFF; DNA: TGCGCCAGCAGCTTGGGGGATGGACGGAACACTGAAGCTTTCTTT
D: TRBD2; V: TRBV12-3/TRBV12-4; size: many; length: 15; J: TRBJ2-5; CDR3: CASSSSGSDWETQYF; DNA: TGTGCCAGCAGTTCTAGCGGGAGTGATTGGGAGACCCAGTACTTC